This T cell receptor (beta chain) appears in the sequencing data of a study of shared clonotypes between healthy human individuals (dated by TCRdb to the early 2020s). Broadly, across the study: Three men and two women, aged 18 to 49 years, made up the cohort. For each donor, CD4 naive and CD4 memory were each run on three plates, CD8 naive on two plates, and CD8 memory on one plate. To estimate repertoire size and how much clonotype sharing occurs between individuals, the study deeply sequenced the blood TCR repertoires of five healthy adults. Different laboratories and diverse techniques were used to prepare libraries and sequence TCR repertoires, to increase sequencing depth and limit assay-specific biases. Each donor's leukapheresis produced roughly between roughly 0.85 and 10 billion PBMCs. What the study reported, not specific to this receptor: Roughly 5% of naive CD4, more than 3% of naive CD8, approximately 2.2% of memory CD4, and 0.4% of memory CD8 clonotypes were shared across several donors. The genetic and exposure-history diversity represented was limited by the small number of donors. Compared with non-shared clonotypes, the clonotypes found in all four sorted-subset donors had higher generation probabilities. Rarefaction of sorted-subset datasets indicated incomplete sequencing despite the large sequencing depth. Estimated clonotype richness was generally larger for naive than for memory subsets. Only blood was sampled, and tissue TCR repertoires likely differ from those in blood. Pairwise subsampling led to the expectation that sequencing depth would affect the degree of clonotype sharing among donors.

Using the deep immunoSEQ assay, multiplex PCR amplified TCR CDR3 regions from genomic DNA. Extracted genomic DNA from each cell subset was spread evenly across all wells of several immunoSEQ 96-well plates, with each plate serving as a replicate. For sorted subsets, about 0.2 ug genomic DNA, equal to 25,000 to 35,000 T cell genomes, was loaded into each replicate PCR. The purified libraries were quantified using a Qubit 3.0 fluorometer, sized with a Bioanalyzer 2100, and then quantified again using the KAPA Library Quantification kit. Every immunoSEQ 96-well plate was sequenced on a dedicated single-read 150-cycle Illumina NextSeq 550 flow cell. The authors' analysis ran thus. Because the immunoSEQ output held only junctional sequences and lacked quality scores, the filtering could not match the filtering applied to full-length reads. Sequences were annotated with PyIR, a Python wrapper for IgBLAST v1.9, and V/J genes and CDR3 were assigned using IMGT germline references. Reads with weak V/J assignments (E-value above 1e-6), missing CDR3, stop codons, out-of-frame junctions, or ambiguous translated residues were removed. V3J clonotypes were defined as sequences sharing an identical inferred V gene, J gene, and CDR3 amino acid sequence. The percentage overlap between two repertoires was calculated by dividing the number of shared unique clonotypes by the size of the smaller repertoire. RTK rarefaction, the Chao1 estimator, and Recon v2.1 estimates of unobserved clonotypes were used to assess repertoire richness. For all TCRbeta clonotypes obtained by the gDNA method from four donors, generation probabilities were computed with OLGA. TCRdb stores this immuneACCESS table with in-frame sequences only. Part of the clones is absent; in the studies checked, under half of the shortfall reflects unresolved V genes, and no reason is known for the rest. That table gives V, J and clone size, and the DNA gave D and trimming. This sample comprises around 2.3 million clones, more than 90% of them detected only once. The ten largest account for around 0.13% of the sample.

To note about this clone: What this receptor recognizes is not known. No much larger clone exists at a distance of one base, and base qualities are not known.

The donors were healthy, HIV-negative adults with no recently reported acute infections or vaccinations. Every donor was a Caucasian adult residing in Nashville, Tennessee, USA. CD4+ T cells were enriched through magnetic negative selection, after which naive cells were positively selected on CD45RA and the remaining negative fraction served as the memory subset. Blood was collected by leukapheresis, and PBMCs were isolated by Ficoll-Histopaque density gradient centrifugation and then cryopreserved in liquid nitrogen vapor phase. Analytical flow cytometry was used to check the purity and quantity of every magnetically sorted T cell population. Genomic DNA was isolated from each sorted fraction and quantified by UV absorbance on a Nanodrop 2000c. V sheds 2 bases and J sheds 4 bases, leaving 33 bases between their ends. CDR1 and CDR2, looked up from the germline V gene (reference sequence), are MNHEY and SMNVEV. From cysteine to phenylalanine, the CDR3 is 23 amino acids long. Just CDR3 DNA is preserved here, 69 bases in frame from base 1.

Recombination joined TRBV27 with TRBJ1-6; TRBD1 could be the D gene, as 5 bases match. The receptor's source is a man between 18 and 29 years old in good health. Sample: naive CD4+ T cells sorted from blood. Taken with the paper, the label for cell subset or site translates to: CD45RA+ positively selected. The CDR3 reads CASSLQRPGVGTSLLEYNSPLHF. Here is the DNA: TGTGCCAGCAGTTTACAGCGGCCTGGGGTCGGGACCAGTCTTTTGGAGTATAATTCACCCCTCCACTTT.